The 22 T cell receptor beta chains below all came from one sample that was sequenced in a study of control samples from healthy donors and cancer patients. The method was immunoSEQ multiplex PCR; TCRdb's version includes in-frame clones alone and lacks a portion of them. The sample holds fewer than 200,000 clones, 90% seen once. Specimen: blood. The receptor set was obtained from a woman aged 45 to 65 in good health.

The chain couples TRBV27 to TRBJ2-7; a possible D gene is TRBD2 (6 bases). CDR1 MNHEY and CDR2 SMNVEV come from the germline V gene (reference sequence). The V end lost 6 bases, the J end lost 9 bases, and 30 bases lay between the germline ends. There are 17 residues in the CDR3. The CDR3 reads CASSFYTGSTGVRGQYF. Here the CDR3 DNA reads TGTGCCAGCAGCTTTTACACCGGGAGTACGGGGGTCCGTGGGCAGTACTTC.

The chain recombines TRBV27 with TRBJ1-2; 9 bases fit TRBD1. V shed 4 bases, J shed 4 bases, and the junction held 7 bases outside the gene matches. CDR3 length: 15 residues. Per the germline V gene, CDR1 is MNHEY and CDR2 is SMNVEV (reference sequence). The CDR3 loop reads CASSSTTGGLYGYTF. The CDR3 DNA sequence: TGTGCCAGCAGTTCTACGACAGGGGGTCTCTATGGCTACACCTTC.

Only a few counts were recorded for this clone. This chain links TRBV9 with TRBJ1-3; TRBD1 matches at 12 bases. Trimming cost V 0 bases and J 3 bases; bases outside gene matches: 4. Germline assignment: CDR1 SGDLS and CDR2 YYNGEE. CDR3 length equals 17 residues. CDR3 sequence reads: CASSVEGQGAVGNTIYF. The CDR3 coding sequence is TGTGCCAGCAGCGTAGAGGGACAGGGGGCCGTTGGAAACACCATATATTTT.

The gene calls are TRBV3-1 (or the pseudogene TRBV3-2) and TRBJ2-1, with D uncertain. Trimming removed 5 bases at V and 12 bases at J, with 11 bases between. CDR3 length: 11 amino acids. Germline CDR1 is LGHDT and CDR2 is YNNKEL (reference sequence). CDR3 in DNA: TGTGCCAGCAGCTCCCAGGATGGGCAGTTCTTC. It codes for CASSSQDGQFF.

The chain has TRBV18 and TRBJ1-1, with D perhaps matching TRBD1 (5 bases). Germline loops: CDR1 KGHSH, CDR2 LQKENI. This CDR3 comprises 16 residues. Trimming cost V 8 bases and J 3 bases, with 22 bases left between them. The CDR3 is CASRWSMGGSDTEAFF. CDR3 in DNA: TGTGCCAGCCGGTGGTCGATGGGGGGGTCGGACACTGAAGCTTTCTTT.

The chain recombines TRBV7-3 with TRBJ2-7, with 9 bases identical to TRBD1. Trimming at V came to 4 bases and at J to 3 bases, leaving 7 bases not matched to a gene. Germline CDR1 and CDR2: SGHTA and FQGTGA. The CDR3 spans 15 residues. The CDR3 bases are TGTGCCAGCAGCTCCTCGGACAGGGGAAGCTACGAGCAGTACTTC. It encodes CASSSSDRGSYEQYF.

The gene calls are TRBV5-6 and TRBJ1-1; TRBD1 might be the D (5 bases). Germline assignment: CDR1 SGHDT and CDR2 YYEEEE. The germline V and J ends were trimmed by 4 bases and 7 bases, with 20 bases remaining between them. The CDR3 has 15 amino acids. In DNA form, the CDR3 reads TGTGCCAGCAGCCCGACGAGGCAGGGAAGGAGTGAAGCTTTCTTT. It encodes CASSPTRQGRSEAFF.

This chain uses TRBV19 with TRBJ1-1; 10 nucleotides match TRBD1. The germline V gene encodes CDR1 LNHDA and CDR2 SQIVND (reference sequence). This CDR3 spans 16 amino acids. J gave up 0 bases and V 5 bases, and 6 bases lay outside the gene matches. DNA of the CDR3: TGTGCCAGTAGTCCCAGACAGGGGGCTGTGAACACTGAAGCTTTCTTT. Protein product: CASSPRQGAVNTEAFF.

The J gene is TRBJ2-7, the V gene TRBV28; 8 positions match TRBD2. Germline trimming cut 3 bases from V and 3 bases from J; bases unmatched to any gene: 7. The CDR3 runs to 15 residues. Per the germline V gene, CDR1 is MDHEN and CDR2 is SYDVKM. As DNA, the CDR3 is TGTGCCAGCAGTTTTTGGGGGACTAGGAACTACGAGCAGTACTTC. Translation gives CASSFWGTRNYEQYF.

The V gene is TRBV19, the J gene TRBJ1-2; TRBD1 is a possible D gene (5 bases). The CDR3 extends over 13 amino acids. V was trimmed by 3 bases and J by 3 bases, leaving 8 bases between them. The germline CDR1 and CDR2 sequences are LNHDA and SQIVND (reference sequence). In DNA form, the CDR3 reads TGTGCCAGTAGTATCCAGGGTGACTATGGCTACACCTTC. It codes for CASSIQGDYGYTF.

This sequence joins TRBV29-1 and TRBJ1-4; 9 bases line up with TRBD1. Germline V gene sequence: CDR1 SQVTM, CDR2 ANQGSEA. The length of the CDR3 is 15 residues. Trimming cost V 7 bases and J 0 bases; bases outside gene matches: 6. The CDR3 nucleotides are TGCAGCGGGCGGACAGGGGTCGCAACTAATGAAAAACTGTTTTTT. This encodes CSGRTGVATNEKLFF. Full variable domain (remainder filled in from reference TRBV29-1 and TRBJ1-4): SAVISQKPSRDICQRGTSLTIQCQVDSQVTMMFWYRQQPGQSLTLIATANQGSEATYESGFVIDKFPISRPNLTFSTLTVSNMSPEDSSIYLCSGRTGVATNEKLFFGSGTQLSVL.

This sequence joins TRBV6-4 and TRBJ2-1; D not certain. Germline-derived CDR1 and CDR2 are MRHNA and SNTAGT. V was pared by 4 bases and J by 5 bases, with 9 bases between. This CDR3 is 13 amino acids long. CDR3 protein: CASSVNEDNEQFF. The CDR3 DNA sequence: TGTGCCAGCAGTGTCAACGAAGACAATGAGCAGTTCTTC.

This clone was seen just once. The J gene is TRBJ2-2, the V gene TRBV28, with 10 positions matching TRBD1. The germline CDR1 and CDR2 sequences are MDHEN and SYDVKM. V shed 6 bases, J shed 9 bases, and the junction held 16 bases outside the gene matches. CDR3 length: 17 residues. The CDR3 nucleotides are TGTGCCAGCAGGGTGGCCGGGACAGGGGCCCTCACTAGGGAGCTGTTTTTT. Protein sequence: CASRVAGTGALTRELFF.

This clone occurred once. V gene TRBV5-5 combines with J gene TRBJ2-5; no clear D. The V gene lost 4 bases and the J gene lost 4 bases, with 5 bases spanning the gap. Germline loops: CDR1 SGHKS, CDR2 YYEKEE (reference sequence). CDR3 length: 11 residues. The CDR3, as DNA: TGTGCCAGCAGCCCTAGAGAGACCCAGTACTTC. Amino acids: CASSPRETQYF.

The V call is TRBV6-1, the J call TRBJ1-2; maybe TRBD1 (6 bases). Looked up from germline, CDR1 is MNHNS and CDR2 is SASEGT. The CDR3 runs to 15 residues. Between the trimmed V and J ends, which lost 1 base and 3 bases, there was a span of 12 bases. CDR3 sequence: CASSEGEGGYYGYTF. In DNA, the CDR3 is TGTGCCAGCAGTGAAGGGGAAGGGGGGTACTATGGCTACACCTTC.

The chain uses TRBV11-2 and TRBJ2-2; D might be TRBD1 (6 bases). Germline CDR1 SGHAT, CDR2 FQNNGV. The ends were cut back, 5 bases at V and 7 bases at J, with 17 bases in the middle. This CDR3 is built from 15 residues. In DNA form, the CDR3 reads TGTGCCAGCAGCCCGGGCAGGGGCCGGGGCGGGGAGCTGTTTTTT. This encodes CASSPGRGRGGELFF.

This chain links TRBV20-1 with TRBJ2-7, with 7 positions matching TRBD2. This CDR3 has 11 residues. Losses at the gene ends were 7 bases for V and 3 bases for J; bases not matched to a gene: 3. CDR1 and CDR2 from the germline V gene are DFQATT and SNEGSKA (reference sequence). The CDR3 nucleotides are TGCAGTGGAGTAGCGGGCTACGAGCAGTACTTC. Residues: CSGVAGYEQYF.

The table lists this clone with a count of one. The gene calls are TRBV20-1 and TRBJ2-1, with no clear D. Germline-derived CDR1 and CDR2 are DFQATT and SNEGSKA (reference sequence). V was pared by 3 bases and J by 4 bases, with 4 bases between. The CDR3 totals 11 residues. CDR3 DNA sequence: TGCAGTGCTAGCTCATACAATGAGCAGTTCTTC. It translates to CSASSYNEQFF.

This chain links TRBV9 with TRBJ2-3, with 7 bases lining up with TRBD2. The CDR3 runs 15 residues. Germline V gene lookup returns CDR1 SGDLS and CDR2 YYNGEE. The ends lost 3 bases at V and 0 bases at J; junction bases unmatched: 4. The CDR3 sequence: CASSADSGSTDTQYF. CDR3 DNA: TGTGCCAGCAGCGCCGATAGCGGGAGCACAGATACGCAGTATTTT.

The chain employs TRBV30 and TRBJ1-1; D is unresolved. The CDR3 runs 14 residues. Germline V gene sequence: CDR1 GTSNPN, CDR2 SVGIG (reference sequence). Trimming took off 3 bases at V and 0 bases at J, with 11 bases between the two ends. CDR3 sequence reads: CAWRLGYMNTEAFF. The CDR3 DNA reads as TGTGCCTGGAGACTGGGGTACATGAACACTGAAGCTTTCTTT.

The chain uses TRBV5-4 and TRBJ2-1; D is perhaps TRBD2 (6 bases). The germline V gene encodes CDR1 SGHNT and CDR2 YYREEE (reference sequence). The CDR3 totals 16 residues. Trimming took 0 bases from V and 9 from J, leaving 19 bases between them. CDR3: CASSLGMGGETSEQFF. The CDR3 DNA reads as TGTGCCAGCAGCTTGGGCATGGGGGGTGAAACTAGTGAGCAGTTCTTC.

The CDR3 spells CASSQQHGLGYTF. The CDR3 nucleotides are TGCGCCAGCAGCCAGCAGCATGGACTTGGCTACACCTTC. This sequence joins TRBV4-3 and TRBJ1-2; no definite D call. Between the trimmed V and J ends, which lost 3 bases and 7 bases, there was a span of 12 bases. The CDR3 spans 13 residues. The germline gives CDR1 LGHNA, CDR2 YSLEER.